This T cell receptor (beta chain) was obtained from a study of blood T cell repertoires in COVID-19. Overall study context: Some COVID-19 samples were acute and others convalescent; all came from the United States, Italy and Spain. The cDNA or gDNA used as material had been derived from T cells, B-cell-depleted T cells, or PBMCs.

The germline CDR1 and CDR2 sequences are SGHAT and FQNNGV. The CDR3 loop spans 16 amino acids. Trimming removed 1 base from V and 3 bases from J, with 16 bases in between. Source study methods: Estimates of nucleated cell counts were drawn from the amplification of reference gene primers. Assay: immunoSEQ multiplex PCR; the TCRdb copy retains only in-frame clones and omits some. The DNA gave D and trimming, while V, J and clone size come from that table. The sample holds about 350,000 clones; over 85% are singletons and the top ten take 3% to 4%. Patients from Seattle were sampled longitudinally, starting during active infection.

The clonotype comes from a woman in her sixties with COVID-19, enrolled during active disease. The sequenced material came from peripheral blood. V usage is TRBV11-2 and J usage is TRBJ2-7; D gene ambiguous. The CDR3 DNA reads TGTGCCAGCAGCTTAGTAGGCAGGCCCCTTTACTACGAGCAGTACTTC. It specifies CASSLVGRPLYYEQYF. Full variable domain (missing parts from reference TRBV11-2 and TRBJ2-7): EAGVAQSPRYKIIEKRQSVAFWCNPISGHATLYWYQQILGQGPKLLIQFQNNGVVDDSQLPKDRFSAERLKGVDSTLKIQPAKLEDSAVYLCASSLVGRPLYYEQYFGPGTRLTVT.